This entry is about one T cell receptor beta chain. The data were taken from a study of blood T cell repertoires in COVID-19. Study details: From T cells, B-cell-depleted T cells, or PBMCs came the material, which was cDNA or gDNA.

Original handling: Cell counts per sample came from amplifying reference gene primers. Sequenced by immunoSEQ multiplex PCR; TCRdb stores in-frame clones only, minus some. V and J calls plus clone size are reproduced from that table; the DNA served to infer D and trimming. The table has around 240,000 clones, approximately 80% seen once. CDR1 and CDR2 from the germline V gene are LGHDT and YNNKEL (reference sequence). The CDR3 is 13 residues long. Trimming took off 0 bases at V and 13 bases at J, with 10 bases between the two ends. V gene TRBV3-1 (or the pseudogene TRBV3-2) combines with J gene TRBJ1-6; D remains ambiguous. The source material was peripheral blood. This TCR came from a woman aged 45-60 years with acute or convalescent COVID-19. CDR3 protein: CASSQEFSPPLHF. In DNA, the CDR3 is TGTGCCAGCAGCCAAGAATTCAGTCCGCCCCTCCACTTT.